Sequencing of this T cell receptor beta chain was carried out in a study of identical twins. Overall study results and limits: Weaker excess twin sharing was seen among beta out-of-frame sequences. Within twin pairs, the out-of-frame alpha sequences they shared showed excess low generation probability.

This clonotype has only a few counts. No antigen is known for it. A template switching step contributed a universal primer site, while unique molecular identifiers were present in the cDNA. TCRdb ran MiXCR on the 5' RACE reads and lists one entry per CDR3 protein. The sample lists 450,000 to 600,000 distinct CDR3 sequences, approximately 20% occurring once. The same data also contributed to another study, on yellow fever vaccine responses in identical twins.

The sample taken for sequencing was CD4+ T cells sorted from blood. This clonotype was sampled from a woman aged 18-30 years in good health.

Here the CDR3 DNA reads TGTGCCAGCAGTCCGGGGCAGACTTCCCCCATATATTTT. Its translation is CASSPGQTSPIYF. The gene calls are TRBV6-2 or TRBV6-3 and TRBJ1-3; tentative D call: TRBD1 (5 bases). The CDR3 runs to 13 residues. Deletions cut 5 bases from V and 11 bases from J, with 16 bases between. Germline CDR1 is MNHEY and CDR2 is SVGEGT.